This T cell receptor beta chain was identified in a study of long-term antiretroviral therapy in people with HIV. General study results and limits: Repertoires from HIV showed CDR3 length ranges narrower than those of controls. The data indicate that diversity increased after ART but remained below transplant donor controls.

This was the immunoSEQ v3.0 assay at survey level. TCRdb's copy holds only in-frame clones and misses some; the assay was immunoSEQ multiplex PCR. The sample contains approximately 36,000 clones, approximately 80% of which appear only once. All donors provided no fewer than one pre-ART and no fewer than two post-ART PBMC samples. The content of samples before DNA extraction was about 1-11 million cryopreserved PBMC. This clone was recorded a few times. The antigen is undetermined. This CDR3 is 17 amino acids long. The V end lost 6 bases, the J end lost 5 bases, and 25 bases lay between the germline ends. Germline V gives CDR1 MNHEY, CDR2 SMNVEV (reference sequence).

The sequencing used unsorted PBMCs, collected 0.6 years after starting antiretroviral therapy. V and J are TRBV27 and TRBJ1-1; D might be TRBD1 (6 bases). The receptor comes from a man aged 18 to 35 with HIV. The CDR3 DNA reads TGTGCCAGCAGGGGCCCTCTTCCGGAGGGGGTTGGGACTGAAGCTTTCTTT. Protein: CASRGPLPEGVGTEAFF.